The 13 T cell receptor beta chains presented below share a single source sample, sequenced in a study of cytomegalovirus exposure and HLA in healthy donors. The PCR was carried out with 60 Vbeta primers and 13 Jbeta primers. Profiled with immunoSEQ multiplex PCR; TCRdb holds only in-frame clones, not every one. The table lists tens of thousands of clones, with roughly 1.5% in the top ten. Sequencing was carried out using PBMCs. Source of these receptors: a woman aged 60-75 years in good health and CMV-seronegative.

V gene TRBV19 combines with J gene TRBJ1-2; TRBD1 matches at 7 bases. Germline CDR1 is LNHDA and CDR2 is SQIVND (reference sequence). This CDR3 has 14 residues. Losses at the gene ends were 6 bases for V and 4 bases for J; bases not matched to a gene: 8. As DNA, the CDR3 is TGTGCCAGTAGCGGACAGGTCTCCCCCTATGGCTACACCTTC. Amino acid sequence: CASSGQVSPYGYTF.

This chain joins TRBV4-1 and TRBJ2-7; tentatively, D is TRBD2 (5 bases). Germline CDR1 reads MGHRA; CDR2 reads YSYEKL. The CDR3 has 15 amino acids. The V and J ends lost 1 base and 4 bases respectively, with 14 bases between them. CDR3 residues: CASSQVRLPTYEQYF. CDR3 sequence (DNA): TGCGCCAGCAGCCAAGTGCGACTACCGACTTACGAGCAGTACTTC.

The chain is built from TRBV19 and TRBJ2-2; no reliable D call. The CDR3 loop spans 12 amino acids. Trimming cost V 3 bases and J 3 bases, with 2 bases left between them. Per the germline V gene, CDR1 is LNHDA and CDR2 is SQIVND (reference sequence). CDR3 DNA sequence: TGTGCCAGTAGTATCGACACCGGGGAGCTGTTTTTT. This encodes CASSIDTGELFF.

The chain recombines TRBV9 with TRBJ1-1; possibly TRBD1 for D (5 bases). This CDR3 comprises 13 residues. Trimming took 8 bases from V and 5 from J, leaving 16 bases between them. The germline gives CDR1 SGDLS, CDR2 YYNGEE. CDR3 DNA: TGTGCCAGTACCCAAGCGGGGGAGACTGAAGCTTTCTTT. Translation: CASTQAGETEAFF.

The chain employs TRBV11-2 and TRBJ2-1, with a weak D call TRBD2 (6 bases). The germline V gene encodes CDR1 SGHAT and CDR2 FQNNGV. The CDR3 covers 16 residues. Trimming stripped 0 bases from V and 0 bases from J, with 9 bases between. As DNA, the CDR3 is TGTGCCAGCAGCTTAGAGGCGGGGAGCTCCTACAATGAGCAGTTCTTC. Amino acid sequence: CASSLEAGSSYNEQFF.

Details on this clone: The germline gene is not matched at one end of the junction; a read error may be the cause. The V call is TRBV7-7, the J call TRBJ2-3, with D perhaps matching TRBD1 or TRBD2 (5 bases each). This CDR3 has 19 amino acids. The germline V gene encodes CDR1 SSHAT and CDR2 FNYEAQ (reference sequence). Here the CDR3 reads CASSLGARPAGYDTDTQYF. The DNA for the CDR3 is TGTGCTAGCAGCTTAGGGGCCAGACCGGCGGGCTACGACACAGATACGCAGTATTTT.

This sequence joins TRBV5-1 and TRBJ2-1, with TRBD2 matching 15 bases. The CDR3 runs 21 residues. V dropped 0 bases and J dropped 4; count of bases not matched to a gene: 14. Germline CDR1 reads SGHRS; CDR2 reads YFSETQ. CDR3 DNA sequence: TGCGCCAGCAGCTTGGCCCCCGGGACTAGCGGGAGGTTAGGGGTGTACAATGAGCAGTTCTTC. It codes for CASSLAPGTSGRLGVYNEQFF. Together with reference TRBV5-1 and TRBJ2-1, the CDR3 gives the full variable domain: KAGVTQTPRYLIKTRGQQVTLSCSPISGHRSVSWYQQTPGQGLQFLFEYFSETQRNKGNFPGRFSGRQFSNSRSEMNVSTLELGDSALYLCASSLAPGTSGRLGVYNEQFFGPGTRLTVL.

The chain links TRBV5-4 to TRBJ1-3, with D tentatively TRBD1 (5 bases). V was clipped by 4 bases and J by 0 bases, with 11 bases between them. This CDR3 has 15 residues. Germline loops: CDR1 SGHNT, CDR2 YYREEE (reference sequence). CDR3 region: CASSVKGFSGNTIYF. The CDR3, as DNA: TGTGCCAGCAGCGTCAAGGGGTTCTCTGGAAACACCATATATTTT. Full variable domain (outside the CDR3, taken from reference TRBV5-4 and TRBJ1-3): ETGVTQSPTHLIKTRGQQVTLRCSSQSGHNTVSWYQQALGQGPQFIFQYYREEENGRGNFPPRFSGLQFPNYSSELNVNALELDDSALYLCASSVKGFSGNTIYFGEGSWLTVV.

The rearrangement uses TRBV14 and TRBJ1-4; the D gene is possibly TRBD1 (5 bases). Germline V gene lookup returns CDR1 SGHDN and CDR2 FVKESK. The CDR3 contains 13 residues. V lost 5 bases to trimming and J lost 8 bases, with 12 bases between them. The CDR3 nucleotides read TGTGCCAGCAGCACGACAGTGTACGAAAAACTGTTTTTT. Translating gives CASSTTVYEKLFF.

The chain links TRBV4-1 to TRBJ2-7; 8 bases align to TRBD2. The CDR3 runs to 18 residues. Germline trimming cut 4 bases from V and 3 bases from J; bases unmatched to any gene: 17. Germline V gives CDR1 MGHRA, CDR2 YSYEKL. CDR3 in DNA: TGCGCCAGCAGCCTACATGCCTTCAGGACTAGCATAGACTACGAGCAGTACTTC. The encoded protein is CASSLHAFRTSIDYEQYF.

The V gene is TRBV6-1, the J gene TRBJ2-3; 9 nucleotides align to TRBD2. The ends lost 3 bases at V and 4 bases at J; junction bases unmatched: 5. The length of the CDR3 is 15 residues. CDR1 is MNHNS and CDR2 is SASEGT in the germline V gene. CDR3 coding DNA: TGTGCCAGCAGTGATTCTAGCGGGATAGCAGATACGCAGTATTTT. Protein product: CASSDSSGIADTQYF.

The rearrangement joins TRBV7-2 to TRBJ2-7; maybe TRBD2 (6 bases). The CDR3 covers 14 residues. Trimming pared 4 bases from V and 4 bases from J, leaving 14 bases between. The V gene's germline CDR1 is SGHTA and CDR2 FQGNSA. The CDR3 reads CASSSDYRSYEQYF. In nucleotides, the CDR3 is TGTGCCAGCAGCTCGGACTATCGATCTTACGAGCAGTACTTC.

V and J are TRBV5-1 and TRBJ2-5; 7 bases are a match to TRBD2. Germline V gene data show CDR1 as SGHRS and CDR2 as YFSETQ. The CDR3 consists of 13 residues. After removal of 4 bases from V and 5 bases from J, the junction contained 5 bases not matched to a gene. The CDR3 DNA reads TGCGCCAGCAGCCCCGGACTAGTCGAGACCCAGTACTTC. This encodes CASSPGLVETQYF.